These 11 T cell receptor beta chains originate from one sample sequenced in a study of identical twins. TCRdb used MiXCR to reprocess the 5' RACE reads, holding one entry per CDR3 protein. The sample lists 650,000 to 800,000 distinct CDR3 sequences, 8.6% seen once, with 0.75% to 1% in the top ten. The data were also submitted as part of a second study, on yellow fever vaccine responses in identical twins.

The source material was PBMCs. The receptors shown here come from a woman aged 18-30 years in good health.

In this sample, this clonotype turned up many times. CDR3 sequence: CASSQGGQGHGYTF. The CDR3 region has the DNA TGCGCCAGCAGCCAAGGCGGACAGGGCCATGGCTACACCTTC. The chain links TRBV4-3 to TRBJ1-2; 8 nucleotides align to TRBD1. The V gene end was trimmed by 1 base and the J gene end by 6 bases; junction bases not matched to a gene: 4. Looked up from germline, CDR1 is LGHNA and CDR2 is YSLEER. This CDR3 is 14 amino acids long.

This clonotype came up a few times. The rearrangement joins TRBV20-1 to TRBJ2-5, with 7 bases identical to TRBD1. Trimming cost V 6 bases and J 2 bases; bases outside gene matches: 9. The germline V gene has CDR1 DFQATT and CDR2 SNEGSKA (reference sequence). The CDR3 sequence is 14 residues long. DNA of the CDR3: TGCAGTGCCTCGACAGGGAGACTTCAAGAGACCCAGTACTTC. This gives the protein CSASTGRLQETQYF.

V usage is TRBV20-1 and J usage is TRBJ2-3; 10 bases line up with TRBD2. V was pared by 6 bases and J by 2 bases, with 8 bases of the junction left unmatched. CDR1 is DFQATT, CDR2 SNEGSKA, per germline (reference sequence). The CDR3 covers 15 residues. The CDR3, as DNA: TGCAGTGCCCAAACCGGGACTAGCGACACAGATACGCAGTATTTT. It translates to CSAQTGTSDTDTQYF.

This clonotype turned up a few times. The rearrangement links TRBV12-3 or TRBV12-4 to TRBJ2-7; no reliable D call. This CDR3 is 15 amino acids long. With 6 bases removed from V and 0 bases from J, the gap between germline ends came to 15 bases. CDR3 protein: CASRVSGRNSYEQYF. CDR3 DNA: TGTGCCAGCAGAGTCTCCGGACGGAACTCCTACGAGCAGTACTTC.

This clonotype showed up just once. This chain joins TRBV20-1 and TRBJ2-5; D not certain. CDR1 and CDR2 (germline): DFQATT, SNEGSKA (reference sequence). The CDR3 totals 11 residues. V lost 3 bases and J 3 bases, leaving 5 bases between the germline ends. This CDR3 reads CSASPEETQYF. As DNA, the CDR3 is TGCAGTGCTAGCCCTGAAGAGACCCAGTACTTC.

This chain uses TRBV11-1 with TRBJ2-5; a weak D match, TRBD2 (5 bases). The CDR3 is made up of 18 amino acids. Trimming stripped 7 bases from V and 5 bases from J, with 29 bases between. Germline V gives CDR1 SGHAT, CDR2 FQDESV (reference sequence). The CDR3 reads CASTVTIGRRPREETQYF. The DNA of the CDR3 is TGTGCCAGCACCGTGACTATAGGCAGGCGTCCAAGGGAGGAGACCCAGTACTTC. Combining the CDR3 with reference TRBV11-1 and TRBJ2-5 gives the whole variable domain EAEVAQSPRYKITEKSQAVAFWCDPISGHATLYWYRQILGQGPELLVQFQDESVVDDSQLPKDRFSAERLKGVDSTLKIQPAELGDSAMYLCASTVTIGRRPREETQYFGPGTRLLVL.

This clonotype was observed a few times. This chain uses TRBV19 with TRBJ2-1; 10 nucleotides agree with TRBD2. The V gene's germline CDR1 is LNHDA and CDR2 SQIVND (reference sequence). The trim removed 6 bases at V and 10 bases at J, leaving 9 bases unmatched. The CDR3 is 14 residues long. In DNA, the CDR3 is TGTGCCAGTAGACAAATAGCGGGAGGAGGGGAGCAGTTCTTC. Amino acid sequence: CASRQIAGGGEQFF.

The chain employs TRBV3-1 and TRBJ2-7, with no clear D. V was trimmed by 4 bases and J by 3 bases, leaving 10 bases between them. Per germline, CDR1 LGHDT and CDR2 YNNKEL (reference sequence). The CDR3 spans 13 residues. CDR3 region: CASSRLESYEQYF. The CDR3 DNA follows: TGTGCCAGCAGCCGCCTCGAGAGCTACGAGCAGTACTTC.

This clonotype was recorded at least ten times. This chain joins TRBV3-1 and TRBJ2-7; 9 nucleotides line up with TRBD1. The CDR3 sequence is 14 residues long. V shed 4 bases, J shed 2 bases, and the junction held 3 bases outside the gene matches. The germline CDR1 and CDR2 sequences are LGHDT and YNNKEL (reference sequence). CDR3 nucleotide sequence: TGTGCCAGCAGCCCGGACAGGGGACCCTACGAGCAGTACTTC. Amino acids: CASSPDRGPYEQYF.

The CDR3 nucleotides read TGCAGTGCTAGTTCCTTGGGGCGGGGATCCTACAATGAGCAGTTCTTC. It is translated as CSASSLGRGSYNEQFF. J is TRBJ2-1 and V is TRBV20-1, with a tentative D call TRBD2 (6 bases). The CDR3 has 16 residues. The germline V and J ends were trimmed by 3 bases and 1 base, with 16 bases remaining between them. The germline gives CDR1 DFQATT, CDR2 SNEGSKA (reference sequence).

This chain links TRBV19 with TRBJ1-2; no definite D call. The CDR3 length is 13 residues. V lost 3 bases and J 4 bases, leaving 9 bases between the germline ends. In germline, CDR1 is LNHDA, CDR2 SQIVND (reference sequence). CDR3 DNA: TGTGCCAGTAGTATCGGTCACCTCTATGGCTACACCTTC. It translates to CASSIGHLYGYTF.